This is a list of T cell receptor beta chains from one sample in a study of T cell responses to AZD1222 COVID-19 vaccine. Sequenced by immunoSEQ multiplex PCR; TCRdb stores in-frame clones only, minus some. This table has 100,000 to 150,000 clones, more than 85% appearing once. The sample consisted of peripheral blood, taken 28 days after the second AZD1222 dose. The receptors stem from an adult who received the AZD1222 COVID-19 vaccine. The CDR3 runs from the conserved cysteine through the conserved F or W. A D gene is named only where the DNA matches it firmly. Rows give clone size only sometimes, using once, few, many, or a class for an expanded clone.

>TRBJ2-2|-|-|TRBV18
TGTGCCAGCCGCCTCGATGGGGCGGGACCAGGCACCGGGGAGCTGTTTTTT
CASRLDGAGPGTGELFF
>TRBJ2-3|-|-|TRBV5-4
TGTGCCAGCAGCTTGAAAGCCACCACAGATACGCAGTATTTT
CASSLKATTDTQYF
>TRBJ2-5|-|TRBD2|TRBV18
TGTGCCAGCTCAATGGCGACTAGCTCAGAGACCCAGTACTTC
CASSMATSSETQYF
>TRBJ2-3|-|-|TRBV30
TGTGCCTGGGGATGGGGCTCTAGCACAGATACGCAGTATTTT
CAWGWGSSTDTQYF
>TRBJ2-1|-|-|TRBV2
TGTGCCAGCAGTTCAGTCGGAAATGAGCAGTTCTTC
CASSSVGNEQFF
>TRBJ1-5|-|TRBD1|TRBV6-1
TGTGCCAGCAGTGAGAGGCAGGGGGTTCAGCCCCAGCATTTT
CASSERQGVQPQHF
>TRBJ1-5|-|-|TRBV28
TGTGCCAGCAGTTTCGGATTTCTGGGTGCGAGCAATCAGCCCCAGCATTTT
CASSFGFLGASNQPQHF
>TRBJ1-1|-|-|TRBV14
TGTGCCAGCAGCCAAGATTGGGGTCTCGGGGCGCGGGCTGAAGCTTTCTTT
CASSQDWGLGARAEAFF
>TRBJ1-2|-|-|TRBV19
TGTGCCAGTACCACCGGGGGTAGGGACACTAACTATGGCTACACCTTC
CASTTGGRDTNYGYTF
>TRBJ1-3|-|TRBD1|TRBV18
TGTGCCAGCTCGTCCGGGACAGGTTTAGAAAACACCATATATTTT
CASSSGTGLENTIYF
>TRBJ2-1|once|TRBD1|TRBV5-5
TGTGCCAGCAGCCAACCGGGACAGGGGTACAATGAGCAGTTCTTC
CASSQPGQGYNEQFF
>TRBJ1-2|-|-|TRBV5-4
TGTGCCAGCAGCTATAAGTACCGGGCTTCAAACTATGGCTACACCTTC
CASSYKYRASNYGYTF
>TRBJ1-2|-|TRBD1|TRBV2
TGTGCCAGCAGTGAACAGGGGGAAGGCTATGGCTACACCTTC
CASSEQGEGYGYTF
>TRBJ2-7|-|-|TRBV2
TGTGCCAGCAGTGAAGCGGGCGGGTCCGCCTATTCCTACGAGCAGTACTTC
CASSEAGGSAYSYEQYF
>TRBJ1-3|-|-|TRBV7-2
TGTGCCAGCAGCTTTAGTTCGGGGCCTCAAAACACCATATATTTT
CASSFSSGPQNTIYF
>TRBJ1-3|-|-|TRBV19
TGTGCCAGTACGTGGGGGGGAGCTGGAAACACCATATATTTT
CASTWGGAGNTIYF
>TRBJ1-4|-|-|TRBV19
TGTGCCAGTAGTACCTCCGGGGGACGGGATGAAAAACTGTTTTTT
CASSTSGGRDEKLFF
>TRBJ1-6|-|-|TRBV4-1
TGCGCCAGCAGCCAAGAGGTAACGGCAGATTCACCCCTCCACTTT
CASSQEVTADSPLHF
>TRBJ1-5|once|-|TRBV6-5
TGTGCCAGCATCTCAGGATTTTATAGCAATCAGCCCCAGCATTTT
CASISGFYSNQPQHF
>TRBJ1-2|once|-|TRBV23-1
TGCGCCAGCAGTCAATCGGGGCGGGGGCTTTGGGGCTACACCTTC
CASSQSGRGLWGYTF
>TRBJ1-1|-|-|TRBV21-1
TGTGCCAGCAGCCCTAGGGGACAGAACACTGAAGCTTTCTTT
CASSPRGQNTEAFF
>TRBJ2-1|-|-|TRBV9
TGTGCCAGCAGCGTAGGGCTAGCGAACAATGAGCAGTTCTTC
CASSVGLANNEQFF
>TRBJ2-2|-|-|TRBV11-3
TGTGCCAGCAGCCCTCGTCACGGGTCCGGCACCGGGGAGCTGTTTTTT
CASSPRHGSGTGELFF
>TRBJ2-7|once|-|TRBV6-1
TGTGCCAGCAGTGAAAACAGGACCCCCTACGAGCAGTACTTC
CASSENRTPYEQYF
>TRBJ1-2|-|-|TRBV6-6
TGTGCCAGCAGTACGGCCAACTATGGCTACACCTTC
CASSTANYGYTF
>TRBJ1-1|-|-|TRBV5-6
TGTGCCAGCAGCTTATGGGGATGGAACACTGAAGCTTTCTTT
CASSLWGWNTEAFF
>TRBJ1-2|-|-|TRBV24-1
TGTGCCACCAGGGACAACTTAAACTATGGCTACACCTTC
CATRDNLNYGYTF
>TRBJ1-5|-|-|TRBV7-8
TGTGCCAGCAGCTTAACCAGGCGCCATAGCAATCAGCCCCAGCATTTT
CASSLTRRHSNQPQHF
>TRBJ1-1|many|TRBD1|TRBV5-1
TGCGCCAGCAGCCCAGGGGACAGGGGCGGGGGTACTGAAGCTTTCTTT
CASSPGDRGGGTEAFF
>TRBJ1-1|-|-|TRBV11-3
TGTGCCAGCAGCCTAGACACGGATAACACTGAAGCTTTCTTT
CASSLDTDNTEAFF
>TRBJ2-2|-|-|TRBV30
TGTGCCTGGGACCCCGGGACATTGACCGGGGAGCTGTTTTTT
CAWDPGTLTGELFF
>TRBJ1-4|-|TRBD1|TRBV7-2
TGTGCCAGCAGCCCACAGGGGGTTCGTGAAAAACTGTTTTTT
CASSPQGVREKLFF
>TRBJ2-3|-|-|TRBV9
TGTGCCAGCAGCGTTGACGGGGATAGCACAGATACGCAGTATTTT
CASSVDGDSTDTQYF
>TRBJ2-7|-|-|TRBV19
TGTGCCAGTAGTGGGTTGGGGACGCTTTACGAGCAGTACTTC
CASSGLGTLYEQYF
>TRBJ2-2|-|TRBD1|TRBV5-5
TGTGCCAGCAGCCTACAGGGGACAGGTGGCGGGGAGCTGTTTTTT
CASSLQGTGGGELFF
>TRBJ2-6|-|-|TRBV5-1
TGCGCCGCCAGACGGGACTCTGGGGCCAACGTCCTGACTTTC
CAARRDSGANVLTF
>TRBJ1-6|-|TRBD1|TRBV6-5
TGTGCCAGCAGTTCGACAGGGGAGAATTCACCCCTCCACTTT
CASSSTGENSPLHF
>TRBJ1-5|-|-|TRBV18
TGTGCCAGCTCTCCAGGGGAGAATCAGCCCCAGCATTTT
CASSPGENQPQHF
>TRBJ1-6|-|TRBD1|TRBV27
TGTGCCAGCAGTCACGACAGGGTTGGTAATTCACCCCTCCACTTT
CASSHDRVGNSPLHF
>TRBJ1-4|-|TRBD1|TRBV27
TGTGCCAGCGGATCCCCGGGACAGGGGTCAACTAATGAAAAACTGTTTTTT
CASGSPGQGSTNEKLFF
>TRBJ1-6|-|-|TRBV3-1/TRBV3-2
TGTGCCAGCAGCTCTTCCCCTGGGAATTCACCCCTCCACTTT
CASSSSPGNSPLHF
>TRBJ2-1|-|-|TRBV10-3
TGTGCCATCAGCCCCGGGAATGAGCAGTTCTTC
CAISPGNEQFF
>TRBJ2-3|-|TRBD1|TRBV7-3
TGTGCCAGCAGCCGGGCAGGGGACAGTAGTTCGCAGTATTTT
CASSRAGDSSSQYF
>TRBJ1-5|-|-|TRBV5-5
TGTGCCAGCAGCCCGAATGGGAATCAGCCCCAGCATTTT
CASSPNGNQPQHF
>TRBJ1-3|-|-|TRBV4-3
TGCGCCAGCAGCCAAGATTACAGGGCGGTTGGAAACACCATATATTTT
CASSQDYRAVGNTIYF
>TRBJ2-5|-|-|TRBV5-1
TGCGCCAGCAGCTTGGCGGAGACCCAGTACTTC
CASSLAETQYF
>TRBJ2-3|-|TRBD2|TRBV5-1
TGCGCCAGCAGCTTGGGAGCGGGGGGGCCTGCAGATACGCAGTATTTT
CASSLGAGGPADTQYF
>TRBJ1-5|-|-|TRBV19
TGTGCCAGTAGTATGGCTTTACTCCAGCCCCAGCATTTT
CASSMALLQPQHF
>TRBJ2-5|-|TRBD1|TRBV7-9
TGTGCCAGCAGCCCCGGAGGGACAGGGGGCCTCCAAGAGACCCAGTACTTC
CASSPGGTGGLQETQYF
>TRBJ2-2|-|-|TRBV9
TGTGCCAGCAGCGCCTCCGGGACCTCCACCGGGGAGCTGTTTTTT
CASSASGTSTGELFF
>TRBJ1-6|-|TRBD1|TRBV27
TGTGCCAGCAGACACAGGGGGAGCTCCTATAATTCACCCCTCCACTTT
CASRHRGSSYNSPLHF
>TRBJ1-1|-|-|TRBV18
TGTGCCAGCTCACCACCTGTCAGGAGGGGGTTGAACACTGAAGCTTTCTTT
CASSPPVRRGLNTEAFF
>TRBJ1-1|-|-|TRBV4-1
TGCGCCAGCAGCCAAGGCGGAGGGAGAGAGAACACTGAAGCTTTCTTT
CASSQGGGRENTEAFF
>TRBJ2-3|-|-|TRBV7-3
TGTGCCAGCAGCCGAAGTGGGGACACAGATACGCAGTATTTT
CASSRSGDTDTQYF
>TRBJ1-2|-|TRBD1|TRBV19
TGTGCCAGTAGTAGGGACAGGGGTTCGAATGGCTACACCTTC
CASSRDRGSNGYTF
>TRBJ1-6|-|-|TRBV5-1
TGCGCCAGCAGCTCTCAAGGTCTCCGTTCACCCCTCCACTTT
CASSSQGLRSPLHF
>TRBJ1-2|-|-|TRBV19
TGTGCCAGTAGTTGGGGGGGCCCCCTCGGCTACACCTTC
CASSWGGPLGYTF